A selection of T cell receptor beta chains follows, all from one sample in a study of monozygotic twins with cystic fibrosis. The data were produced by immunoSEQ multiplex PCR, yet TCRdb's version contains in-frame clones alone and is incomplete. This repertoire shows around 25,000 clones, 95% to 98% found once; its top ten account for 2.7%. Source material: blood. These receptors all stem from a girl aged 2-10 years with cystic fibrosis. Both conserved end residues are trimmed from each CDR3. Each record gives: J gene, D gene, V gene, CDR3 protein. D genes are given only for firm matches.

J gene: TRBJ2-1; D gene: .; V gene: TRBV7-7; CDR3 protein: ASSLELGDNEQF
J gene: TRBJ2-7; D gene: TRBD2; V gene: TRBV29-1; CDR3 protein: SVMRGSSYEQY
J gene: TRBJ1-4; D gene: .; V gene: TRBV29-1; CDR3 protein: SVVSSTNEKLF
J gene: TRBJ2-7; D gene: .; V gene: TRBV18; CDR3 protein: ASSPITDYEQY
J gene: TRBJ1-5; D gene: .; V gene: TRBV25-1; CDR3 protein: ASSEREGDQPQH
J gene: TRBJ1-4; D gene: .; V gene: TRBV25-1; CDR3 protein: ASSGIQGFNEKLF
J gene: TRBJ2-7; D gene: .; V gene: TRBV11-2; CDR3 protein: ASSLSALIYEQY
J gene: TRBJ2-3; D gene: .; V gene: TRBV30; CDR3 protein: AWGRENTDTQY
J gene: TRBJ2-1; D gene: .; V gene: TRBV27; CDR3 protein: ASSLQGGDNEQF
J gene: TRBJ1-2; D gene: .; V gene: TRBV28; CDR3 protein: ASSPEKLGGYT
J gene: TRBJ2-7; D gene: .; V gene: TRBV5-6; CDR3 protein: ASSLGGLREQY
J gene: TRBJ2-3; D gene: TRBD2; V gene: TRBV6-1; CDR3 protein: ASMWGGDYTDTQY
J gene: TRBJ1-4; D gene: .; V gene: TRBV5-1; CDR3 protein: ASATGSRSDEKLF
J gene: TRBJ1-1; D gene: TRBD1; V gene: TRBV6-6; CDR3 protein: ASSQSPGQGNEAF
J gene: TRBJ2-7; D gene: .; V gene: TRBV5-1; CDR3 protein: ASSTYYRAGTSAGQY
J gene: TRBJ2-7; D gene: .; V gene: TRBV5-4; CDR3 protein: ASSLEGRDKYEQY
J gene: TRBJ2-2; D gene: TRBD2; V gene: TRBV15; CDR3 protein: ATRSPTSGRSIGELF
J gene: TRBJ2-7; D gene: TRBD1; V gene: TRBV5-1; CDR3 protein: ASSLGDSTYEQY
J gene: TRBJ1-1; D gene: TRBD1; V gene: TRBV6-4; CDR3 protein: ASSEDRGAEAF
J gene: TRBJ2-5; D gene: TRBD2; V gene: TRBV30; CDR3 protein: AWSTRGFLAGGPLETQY
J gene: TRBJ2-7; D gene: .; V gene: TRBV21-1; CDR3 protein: ASSMGSAGLYYEQY
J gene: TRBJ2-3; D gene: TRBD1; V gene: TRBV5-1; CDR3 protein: ASSLGQGAADTQY
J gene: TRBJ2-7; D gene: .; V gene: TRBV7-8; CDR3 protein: ASSQFGGLGYEQY
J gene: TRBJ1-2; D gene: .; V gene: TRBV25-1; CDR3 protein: ASSGGVGNGYT
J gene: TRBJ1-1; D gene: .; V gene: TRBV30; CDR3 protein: AWTLGRNTEAF
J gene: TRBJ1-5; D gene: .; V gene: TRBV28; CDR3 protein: ASSFPLQPQH
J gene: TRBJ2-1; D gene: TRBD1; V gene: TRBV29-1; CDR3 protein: SVEGTGAYNEQF
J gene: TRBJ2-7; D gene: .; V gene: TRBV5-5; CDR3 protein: ASSSRGGEQY
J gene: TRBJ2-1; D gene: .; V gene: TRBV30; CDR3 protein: AWSGRDEQF
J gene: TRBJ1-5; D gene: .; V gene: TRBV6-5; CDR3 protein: ASSYRVLGGGQPQH
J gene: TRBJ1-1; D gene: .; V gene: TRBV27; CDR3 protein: ASSLSWLNTEAF
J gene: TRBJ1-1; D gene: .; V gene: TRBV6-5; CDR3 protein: ASSLGANTEAF
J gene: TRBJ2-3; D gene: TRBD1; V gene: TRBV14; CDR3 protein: ASSQKGQGTFRLAQY
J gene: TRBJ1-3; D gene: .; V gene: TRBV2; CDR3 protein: ASLEGHSGNTIY
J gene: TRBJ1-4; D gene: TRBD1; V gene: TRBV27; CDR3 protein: ASSRKTGEGNEKLF
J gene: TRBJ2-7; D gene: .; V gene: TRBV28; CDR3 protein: ASSSPGVWNEQY
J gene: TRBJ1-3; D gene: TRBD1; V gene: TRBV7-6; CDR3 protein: ASSVGQRLSSGNTIY
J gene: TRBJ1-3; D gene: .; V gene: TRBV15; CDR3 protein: ATSREGNSGNTIY
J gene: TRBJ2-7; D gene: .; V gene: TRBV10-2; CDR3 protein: ASSEGGPYEQY
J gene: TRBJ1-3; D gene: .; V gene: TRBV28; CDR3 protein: ASVSANTIY
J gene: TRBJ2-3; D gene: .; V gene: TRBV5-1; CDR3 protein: ASSRTDTQY
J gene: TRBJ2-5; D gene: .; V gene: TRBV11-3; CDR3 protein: ASSYSDQETQY
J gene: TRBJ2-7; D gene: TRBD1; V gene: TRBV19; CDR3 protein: ASSRPGTGGGTYEQY
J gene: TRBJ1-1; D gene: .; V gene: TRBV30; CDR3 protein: AWSVRPGVNTEAF
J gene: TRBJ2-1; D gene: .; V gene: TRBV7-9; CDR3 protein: ASTLGF
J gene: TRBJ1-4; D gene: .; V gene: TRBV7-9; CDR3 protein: ASSLAGAPNEKLF
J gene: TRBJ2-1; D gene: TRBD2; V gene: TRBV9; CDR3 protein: ASSVGGFREVRDEQF
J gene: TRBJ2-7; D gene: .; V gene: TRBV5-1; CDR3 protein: ASSLEPPYEQY
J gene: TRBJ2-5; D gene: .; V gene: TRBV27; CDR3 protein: ASSFLGSFRQETQY
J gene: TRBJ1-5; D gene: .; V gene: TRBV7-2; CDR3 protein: ASSPSGYSNQPQH
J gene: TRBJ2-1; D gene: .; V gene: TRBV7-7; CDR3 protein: ASSPGRGAHNEQF
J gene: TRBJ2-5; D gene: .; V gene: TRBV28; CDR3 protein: ASTQIGGETQY
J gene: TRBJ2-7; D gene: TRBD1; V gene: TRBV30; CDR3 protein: AWSYAGTGVEQY
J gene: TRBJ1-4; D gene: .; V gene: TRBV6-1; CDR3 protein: ASSAGLGPNEKLF
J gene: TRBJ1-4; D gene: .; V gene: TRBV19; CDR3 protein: ASSARQRAEKLF
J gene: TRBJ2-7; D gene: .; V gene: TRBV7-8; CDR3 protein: ASSSYGGHTYEQY
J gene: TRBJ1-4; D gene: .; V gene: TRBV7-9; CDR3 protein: ASSSVNEKLF
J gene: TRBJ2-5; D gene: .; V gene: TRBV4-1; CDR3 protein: ASSQGQYETQY
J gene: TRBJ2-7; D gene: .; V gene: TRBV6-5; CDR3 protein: ASSYSDASSYEQY
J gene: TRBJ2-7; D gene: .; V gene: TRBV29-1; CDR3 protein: SVGVTPLYLRGYEQY